The clone carrying this TCR beta chain was seen only a few times. The data were obtained in a study of T cells in Graves' hyperthyroidism and ophthalmopathy. Researchers amplified the TCR beta CDR3 regions from RNA transcripts. TCR CDR3 underwent first-round RT-PCR with the HTBI primer set. TCRdb reanalysed the multiplex PCR reads using MiXCR and keeps one entry per CDR3 protein. The sample records hundreds of thousands of distinct CDR3 sequences, 15% to 19% being singletons. This CDR3 spans 13 amino acids. Trimming pared 0 bases from V and 8 bases from J, leaving 10 bases between. CDR1 and CDR2 from the germline V gene are ENHRY and SYGVKD. Diagnostic decisions used clinical symptoms, serum thyroxine and TRAb, thyroid ultrasound and orbital computed tomography.

The sequencing sample was made of blood. The receptor was isolated from a young woman with Graves' hyperthyroidism. The chain joins TRBV10-3 to TRBJ1-2; D is unclear. The CDR3 DNA reads as TGTGCCATCAGTGAGTCGTCTTATTACGGCTACACCTTC. Translating gives CAISESSYYGYTF.